This TCR beta chain originates from a study of identical twins. This clonotype was counted a few times. As yet, its antigen is unknown. Study observations and caveats: The study found that models underestimated out-of-frame TCR alpha sharing in monozygotic twins.

TCRdb ran MiXCR on the 5' RACE reads and lists one entry per CDR3 protein. The top ten clones hold about 0.91% of a sample with about 520,000 distinct CDR3 sequences, roughly a fifth of them seen once. The V end lost 3 bases, the J end lost 1 base, and 12 bases lay between the germline ends. The CDR3 covers 15 residues. The sample also formed part of further work on T cells expressing NK-cell markers. This second study notes: The study found these clonotypes also leading the CD3+CD56-NKG2C+ fraction in a few donors.

V and J are TRBV12-3 or TRBV12-4 and TRBJ1-1; D gene unclear. The sequencing sample was made of CD4+ T cells sorted from blood. The source of this sequence is a woman aged 18 to 35 in good health. The CDR3 protein is CASSFAGRPNTEAFF. The CDR3 DNA follows: TGTGCCAGCAGTTTTGCAGGCAGACCGAACACTGAAGCTTTCTTT.